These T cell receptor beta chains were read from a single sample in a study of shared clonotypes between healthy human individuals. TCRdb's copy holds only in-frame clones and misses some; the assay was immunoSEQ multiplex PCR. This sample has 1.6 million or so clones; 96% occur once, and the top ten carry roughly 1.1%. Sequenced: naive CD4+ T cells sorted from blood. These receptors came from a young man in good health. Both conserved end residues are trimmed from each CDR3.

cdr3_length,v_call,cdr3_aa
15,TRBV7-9,ASTTPVGTLNTGELF
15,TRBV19,ASSIVYRDRSNQPQH
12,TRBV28,ASSPGQPPYEQY
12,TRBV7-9,ASSLRDSTYEQY
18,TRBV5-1,ASSLWGGTASSLANYGYT
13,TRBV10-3,AIRPGLASTDTQY
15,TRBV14,ASSLKIGAVGEDTQY
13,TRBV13,ASSPRRTGANEQF
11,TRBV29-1,SYTGTSPHEQY
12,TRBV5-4,ASSLWESGYEQY
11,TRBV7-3,ASSGSNTGELF
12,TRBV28,ASSLLGPNTEAF
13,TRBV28,ASSRQGGDTGELF
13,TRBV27,ASSLRWDPRYEQY
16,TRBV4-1,ASSQEGEASAWDGELF
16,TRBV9,ASSVLDRFRSGANVLT
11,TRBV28,ASSLQGPYEQY
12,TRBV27,ASSFSGDDYGYT
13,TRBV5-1,ASSALDSLNEKLF
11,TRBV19,ASSISETYEQY
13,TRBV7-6,ASSRGGRSENEQF
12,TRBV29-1,SVEVLGGANGYT
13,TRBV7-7,ASSLAYGVSGELF
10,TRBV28,ASSRDIYEQY
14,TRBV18,ASSRAGISSYNEQF
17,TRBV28,ASKNNLGLAAHSTNEQF
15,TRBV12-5,ASGLVLGPKNTGELF
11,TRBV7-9,ASSFAGKETQY
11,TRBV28,ASSLMGITEAF